This record covers a single T cell receptor beta chain. The source of the sample is a study of cytomegalovirus exposure and HLA in healthy donors. Primers: 60 Vbeta forward and 13 Jbeta reverse. TCRdb keeps only in-frame clones here, not all; method: immunoSEQ multiplex PCR. The sample has a few hundred thousand clones, 81% seen once. The receptor was isolated from an older woman in good health and CMV-seropositive. The sequenced material came from PBMCs.

The chain's CDR3 is CASVGSGRDSYEQYF. CDR3 DNA sequence: TGTGCCAGTGTTGGTAGCGGGAGGGACTCCTACGAGCAGTACTTC. The J gene is TRBJ2-7, the V gene TRBV6-6, with 11 bases fitting TRBD2. There are 15 residues in the CDR3. V lost 9 bases to trimming and J lost 0 bases; unmatched junction nucleotides: 7. Looked up from germline, CDR1 is MNHNY and CDR2 is SVGAGI (reference sequence).